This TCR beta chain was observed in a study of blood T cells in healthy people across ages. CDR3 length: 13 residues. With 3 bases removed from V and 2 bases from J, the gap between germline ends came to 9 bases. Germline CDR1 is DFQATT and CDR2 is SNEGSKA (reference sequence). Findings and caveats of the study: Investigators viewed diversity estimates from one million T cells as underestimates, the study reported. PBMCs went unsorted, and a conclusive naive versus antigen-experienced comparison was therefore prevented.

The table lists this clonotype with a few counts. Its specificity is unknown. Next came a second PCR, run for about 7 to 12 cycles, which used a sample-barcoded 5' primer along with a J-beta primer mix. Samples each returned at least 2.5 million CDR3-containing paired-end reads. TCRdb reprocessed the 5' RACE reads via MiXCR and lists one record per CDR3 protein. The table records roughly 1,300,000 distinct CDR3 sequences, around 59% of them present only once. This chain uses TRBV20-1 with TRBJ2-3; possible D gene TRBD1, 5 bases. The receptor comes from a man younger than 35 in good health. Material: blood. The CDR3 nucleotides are TGCAGTGCTAGTGGCAGGGCCACAGATACGCAGTATTTT. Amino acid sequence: CSASGRATDTQYF.